The next 24 T cell receptor beta chains were all read from a single sample in a study of low-dose radiotherapy and immunotherapy resistance in tumors. Sample time point: before trial treatment. A roughly 21-cycle PCR with a constant-region primer and V-primer adapter amplified TCRs. In TCRdb, the reads were re-called with MiXCR into one record per CDR3 protein. The sample contains about 46,000 distinct CDR3 sequences, 12% of which appear only once. The sequences come from PBMCs, collected before treatment. The receptors shown here come from a female donor with ovarian cancer.

This clonotype has at least ten counts. The chain's CDR3 is CASSLGQYNQPQHF. The CDR3 coding sequence is TGTGCCAGCAGTCTGGGACAGTACAATCAGCCCCAGCATTTT. The chain carries TRBV28 and TRBJ1-5; 7 nucleotides align to TRBD1. Germline CDR1 and CDR2: MDHEN and SYDVKM. V shed 5 bases and J 3 bases; nucleotides not matched to a gene: 4. The CDR3 is 14 amino acids.

This clonotype was detected ten times or more. The chain uses TRBV6-2 or TRBV6-3 and TRBJ2-7; 10 nucleotides align to TRBD1. The germline V gene has CDR1 MNHEY and CDR2 SVGEGT. The CDR3 spans 15 residues. V was pared by 6 bases and J by 1 base, with 6 bases of the junction left unmatched. The CDR3 sequence is CASRYRDRGSYEQYF. In nucleotides, the CDR3 is TGTGCCAGCAGGTACCGGGACAGGGGTTCCTACGAGCAGTACTTC.

The CDR3 bases are TGTGCCAGCAGTGAGACTAGCGGGAGTTACCGCTACGAGCAGTACTTC. This encodes CASSETSGSYRYEQYF. V usage is TRBV28 and J usage is TRBJ2-7, with 12 bases that match TRBD2. Germline V CDR1 and CDR2: MDHEN, SYDVKM. The CDR3 is 16 residues long. V shed 5 bases, J shed 3 bases, and the junction held 8 bases outside the gene matches.

This clonotype was counted at least ten times. The genes are TRBV13 and TRBJ1-4, with D unclear. Trimming took 2 bases from V and 4 from J, leaving 5 bases between them. Germline V CDR1 and CDR2: PRHDT, FYEKMQ (reference sequence). The CDR3 is 13 amino acids. CDR3 in DNA: TGTGCCAGCAGCTTAACGGTTAATGAAAAACTGTTTTTT. Translation: CASSLTVNEKLFF.

This chain uses TRBV24-1 with TRBJ2-2; D not resolved. The CDR3 extends over 15 amino acids. Germline-derived CDR1 and CDR2 are KGHDR and SFDVKD. Trimming took 3 bases from V and 4 from J, leaving 11 bases between them. The CDR3 loop reads CATSDPRSPTGELFF. The CDR3 DNA reads TGTGCCACCAGTGATCCCCGGTCCCCCACCGGGGAGCTGTTTTTT.

This chain connects TRBV2 to TRBJ2-5; perhaps TRBD2 as D (5 bases). Between the trimmed V and J ends, which lost 6 bases and 2 bases, there was a span of 13 bases. The CDR3 is made up of 14 amino acids. CDR1 and CDR2 (germline): SNHLY, FYNNEI. CDR3 in DNA: TGTGCCAGCAGAGGACTCCGAATTCAAGAGACCCAGTACTTC. It yields the protein CASRGLRIQETQYF.

With regard to this clonotype: Given a far larger clone just one base away, this is likely a sequencing read error. This sequence joins TRBV7-9 and TRBJ2-1; 7 bases align to TRBD2. Germline-derived CDR1 and CDR2 are SEHNR and FQNEAQ (reference sequence). The CDR3 consists of 14 residues. V was pared by 8 bases and J by 0 bases, with 4 bases of the junction left unmatched. The CDR3 DNA sequence: TGTGCCAGCCTTGGGGGGGGCTCCTACAATGAGCAGTTCTTC. The encoded protein is CASLGGGSYNEQFF.

This clonotype was detected ten times or more. The rearrangement uses TRBV6-5 and TRBJ2-5; D is uncertain. This CDR3 spans 11 amino acids. CDR1 MNHEY and CDR2 SVGAGI come from the germline V gene. With 7 bases removed from V and 0 bases from J, the gap between germline ends came to 3 bases. CDR3: CASMYQETQYF. The CDR3 DNA sequence: TGTGCCAGCATGTACCAAGAGACCCAGTACTTC.

This clonotype appeared many times. This chain links TRBV29-1 with TRBJ1-4; no clear D gene. CDR3 length: 15 amino acids. With 4 bases removed from V and 0 bases from J, the gap between germline ends came to 12 bases. The germline V gene has CDR1 SQVTM and CDR2 ANQGSEA. In DNA form, the CDR3 reads TGCAGCGTTGCTACAACCGGGACAACTAATGAAAAACTGTTTTTT. Amino acids: CSVATTGTTNEKLFF. Combining the CDR3 with reference TRBV29-1 and TRBJ1-4 gives the whole variable domain SAVISQKPSRDICQRGTSLTIQCQVDSQVTMMFWYRQQPGQSLTLIATANQGSEATYESGFVIDKFPISRPNLTFSTLTVSNMSPEDSSIYLCSVATTGTTNEKLFFGSGTQLSVL.

This clonotype was recorded at least ten times. V and J are TRBV20-1 and TRBJ1-6; possible D gene TRBD1, 5 bases. Trimming removed 6 bases from V and 0 bases from J, with 15 bases in between. Germline V gene lookup returns CDR1 DFQATT and CDR2 SNEGSKA (reference sequence). The CDR3 is 16 residues long. The CDR3 loop reads CSAPSGPSSYNSPLHF. The CDR3, as DNA: TGCAGTGCACCCTCGGGGCCGAGCTCCTATAATTCACCCCTCCACTTT.

The J gene is TRBJ1-1, the V gene TRBV29-1, with D hard to call. The V and J ends lost 4 bases and 1 base respectively, with 13 bases between them. The CDR3 length is 14 residues. Germline V CDR1 and CDR2: SQVTM, ANQGSEA. The CDR3 nucleotides are TGCAGCGTTGGACACCCCCCGCGGAACACTGAAGCTTTCTTT. It codes for CSVGHPPRNTEAFF.

This clonotype has just one count. V is TRBV28 and J is TRBJ1-2, with D possibly being TRBD1 (6 bases). The germline CDR1 and CDR2 sequences are MDHEN and SYDVKM. The CDR3 covers 16 residues. Trimming shortened V by 10 bases and J by 5 bases, and 26 bases separated the two germline ends. CDR3 amino acids: CATKSRGAEFGYGYTF. The CDR3 region has the DNA TGTGCCACCAAGTCGCGGGGGGCCGAGTTCGGTTATGGCTACACCTTC.

This clonotype was counted at least ten times. This CDR3 reads CASSLPRSTDTQYF. CDR3 in DNA: TGTGCCAGCAGCTTACCACGCAGCACAGATACGCAGTATTTT. The chain employs TRBV7-9 and TRBJ2-3; D unclear. There are 14 residues in the CDR3. Germline values: CDR1 SEHNR, CDR2 FQNEAQ (reference sequence). Trimming stripped 2 bases from V and 0 bases from J, with 6 bases between.

This clonotype came up many times. V usage is TRBV12-3 or TRBV12-4 and J usage is TRBJ2-1; a weak D match, TRBD1 (7 bases). V dropped 5 bases and J dropped 4 bases, with 12 bases sitting between them. This CDR3 spans 14 amino acids. The DNA of the CDR3 is TGTGCCAGCAGTCAGGGGGAGGCGTACAATGAGCAGTTCTTC. This sequence encodes CASSQGEAYNEQFF.

At least ten counts were recorded for this clonotype. Here the CDR3 reads CASSPLTGTTNEKLFF. The CDR3 DNA reads TGTGCCAGCTCACCGCTCACAGGGACAACTAATGAAAAACTGTTTTTT. This sequence joins TRBV18 and TRBJ1-4; a possible D gene is TRBD1 (6 bases). V was cut by 3 bases and J by 0 bases, with 11 bases left in between. The CDR3 totals 16 residues. Germline V gene lookup returns CDR1 KGHSH and CDR2 LQKENI.

This clonotype was seen ten or more times. This CDR3 reads CASSRTSGTYEQYF. CDR3 in DNA: TGCGCCAGCAGCCGGACTAGCGGTACCTACGAGCAGTACTTC. The gene calls are TRBV5-1 and TRBJ2-7; 10 bases are shared with TRBD2. With 4 bases clipped from V and 2 bases from J, the junction kept 3 bases outside the gene matches. There are 14 residues in the CDR3. Germline CDR1 SGHRS, CDR2 YFSETQ.

This clonotype has at least ten counts. The chain uses TRBV5-6 and TRBJ2-7; a weak D match, TRBD1 (7 bases). Trimming stripped 4 bases from V and 1 base from J, with 24 bases between. This CDR3 has 18 residues. Germline CDR1 is SGHDT and CDR2 is YYEEEE. The CDR3, as DNA: TGTGCCAGCAGCCCCCTCGGGGGACAGACCAAGAAATCCTACGAGCAGTACTTC. This gives the protein CASSPLGGQTKKSYEQYF. The full variable domain, with the rest looked up from reference TRBV5-6 and TRBJ2-7, is DAGVTQSPTHLIKTRGQQVTLRCSPKSGHDTVSWYQQALGQGPQFIFQYYEEEERQRGNFPDRFSGHQFPNYSSELNVNALLLGDSALYLCASSPLGGQTKKSYEQYFGPGTRLTVT.

This clonotype was found many times. The chain uses TRBV18 and TRBJ1-1, with D hard to call. The germline V gene has CDR1 KGHSH and CDR2 LQKENI. This CDR3 is built from 13 residues. Trimming cost V 0 bases and J 6 bases, with 8 bases left between them. The CDR3 sequence is CASSPPSVPEAFF. The CDR3 DNA follows: TGTGCCAGCTCACCACCTTCCGTGCCTGAAGCTTTCTTT.

This clonotype has at least ten counts. The chain uses TRBV27 and TRBJ1-2, with D uncertain. Germline V gene lookup returns CDR1 MNHEY and CDR2 SMNVEV (reference sequence). This CDR3 comprises 13 residues. The V end was cut by 4 bases, the J end by 4 bases, with 10 bases between. CDR3 in amino acids: CASSSPESYGYTF. CDR3 nucleotides: TGTGCCAGCAGTTCCCCAGAGTCCTATGGCTACACCTTC.

This clonotype was found many times. The chain combines TRBV19 with TRBJ2-1, with D possibly being TRBD1 (6 bases). Trimming stripped 8 bases from V and 5 bases from J, with 16 bases between. This CDR3 has 14 residues. Germline-derived CDR1 and CDR2 are LNHDA and SQIVND (reference sequence). The CDR3 reads CASGDQGSHNEQFF. Written as DNA, the CDR3 is TGTGCCAGTGGGGACCAGGGGAGCCACAATGAGCAGTTCTTC.

This clonotype was found once. This likely reflects a read error, since a far larger clone is one base away. V usage is TRBV10-3 and J usage is TRBJ2-1; D is undetermined. V was clipped by 2 bases and J by 10 bases, with 12 bases between them. The CDR3 runs 13 residues. CDR1 ENHRY and CDR2 SYGVKD come from the germline V gene. The CDR3 loop is CAISERAAGEQFF. The CDR3, as DNA: TGTGCCATCAGTGAGAGGGCAGCCGGAGAGCAGTTCTTC.

This clonotype has a count of ten or more. The V call is TRBV30, the J call TRBJ2-2, with D perhaps being TRBD1 or TRBD2 (5 bases each). Germline values: CDR1 GTSNPN, CDR2 SVGIG (reference sequence). The germline V and J ends were trimmed by 1 base and 1 base, with 10 bases remaining between them. The CDR3 covers 15 residues. The CDR3 protein is CAWSAGARNTGELFF. As DNA, the CDR3 is TGTGCCTGGAGTGCCGGGGCCAGGAACACCGGGGAGCTGTTTTTT.

V is TRBV9 and J is TRBJ2-1, with D perhaps given as TRBD1 or TRBD2 (5 bases each). The germline gives CDR1 SGDLS, CDR2 YYNGEE. The CDR3 spans 13 residues. Trimming shortened V by 0 bases and J by 11 bases, and 12 bases separated the two germline ends. In DNA, the CDR3 is TGTGCCAGCAGCGTAGTAGAGGGGACCCAGCAGTTCTTC. It codes for CASSVVEGTQQFF.

J is TRBJ2-5 and V is TRBV20-1, with TRBD1 matching 8 bases. The CDR3 is 15 residues long. Trimming took 4 bases from V and 2 from J; bases not matched to a gene: 9. Germline CDR1 and CDR2: DFQATT and SNEGSKA (reference sequence). The CDR3 here is CSANQAGTGQETQYF. DNA of the CDR3: TGCAGTGCTAACCAAGCTGGGACAGGACAAGAGACCCAGTACTTC.